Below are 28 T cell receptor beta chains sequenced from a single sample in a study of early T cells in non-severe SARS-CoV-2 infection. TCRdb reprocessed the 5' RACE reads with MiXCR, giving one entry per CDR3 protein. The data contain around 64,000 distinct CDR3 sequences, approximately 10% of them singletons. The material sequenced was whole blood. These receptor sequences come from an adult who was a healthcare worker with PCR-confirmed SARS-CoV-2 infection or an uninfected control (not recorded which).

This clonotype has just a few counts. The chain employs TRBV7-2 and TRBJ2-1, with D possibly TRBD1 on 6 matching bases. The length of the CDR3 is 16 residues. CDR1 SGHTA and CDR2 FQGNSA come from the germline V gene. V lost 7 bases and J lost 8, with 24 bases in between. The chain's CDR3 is CASTPGTQGPGDEQFF. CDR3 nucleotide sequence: TGTGCCAGCACCCCCGGAACACAGGGCCCAGGGGATGAGCAGTTCTTC.

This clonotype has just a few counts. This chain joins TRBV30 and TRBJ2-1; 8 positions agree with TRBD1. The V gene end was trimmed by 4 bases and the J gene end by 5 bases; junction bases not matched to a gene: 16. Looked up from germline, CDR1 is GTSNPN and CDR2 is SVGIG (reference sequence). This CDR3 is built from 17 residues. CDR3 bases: TGTGCCTGGACCTCTACTCAGGGGGCACTTACCGACAATGAGCAGTTCTTC. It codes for CAWTSTQGALTDNEQFF.

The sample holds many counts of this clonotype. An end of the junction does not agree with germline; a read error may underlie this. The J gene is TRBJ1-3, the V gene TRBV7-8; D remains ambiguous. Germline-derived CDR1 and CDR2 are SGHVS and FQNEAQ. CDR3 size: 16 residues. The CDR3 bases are TGTGCCAGCAGCGTAGCTGCAGGCTCCCTTGGAAACACCATATATTTT. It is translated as CASSVAAGSLGNTIYF.

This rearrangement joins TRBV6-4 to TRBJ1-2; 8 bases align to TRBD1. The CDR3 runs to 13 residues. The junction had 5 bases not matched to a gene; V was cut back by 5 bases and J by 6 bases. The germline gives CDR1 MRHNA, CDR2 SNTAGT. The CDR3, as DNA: TGTGCCAGCAGTCGGGACAGGAATGATGGCTACACCTTC. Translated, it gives CASSRDRNDGYTF.

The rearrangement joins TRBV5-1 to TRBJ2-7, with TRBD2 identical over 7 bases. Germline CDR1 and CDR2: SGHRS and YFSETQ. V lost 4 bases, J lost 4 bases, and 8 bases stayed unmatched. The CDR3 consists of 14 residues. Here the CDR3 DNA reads TGCGCCAGCAGCCCTGGGACTACTAAGTACGAGCAGTACTTC. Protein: CASSPGTTKYEQYF.

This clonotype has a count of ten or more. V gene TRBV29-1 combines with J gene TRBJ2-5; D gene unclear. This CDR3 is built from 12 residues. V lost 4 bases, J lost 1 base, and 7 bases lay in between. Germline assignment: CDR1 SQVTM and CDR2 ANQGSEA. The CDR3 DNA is TGCAGCGTTGGACCCGGCCAAGAGACCCAGTACTTC. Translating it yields CSVGPGQETQYF.

CDR3 in DNA: TGCAGTGCTAGCCTCCGGACAGGGGCAACCTACGAGCAGTACTTC. Protein: CSASLRTGATYEQYF. V gene TRBV20-1 combines with J gene TRBJ2-7; 9 bases match TRBD1. Germline V gene sequence: CDR1 DFQATT, CDR2 SNEGSKA (reference sequence). This CDR3 comprises 15 residues. The V and J ends lost 3 bases and 2 bases, in that order; junction bases with no gene match: 8.

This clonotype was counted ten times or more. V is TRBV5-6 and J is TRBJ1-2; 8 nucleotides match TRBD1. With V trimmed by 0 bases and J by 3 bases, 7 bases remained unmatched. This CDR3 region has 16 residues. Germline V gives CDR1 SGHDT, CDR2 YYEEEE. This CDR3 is CASSLGQGAFDYGYTF. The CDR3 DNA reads TGTGCCAGCAGCTTGGGGCAGGGGGCCTTCGACTATGGCTACACCTTC.

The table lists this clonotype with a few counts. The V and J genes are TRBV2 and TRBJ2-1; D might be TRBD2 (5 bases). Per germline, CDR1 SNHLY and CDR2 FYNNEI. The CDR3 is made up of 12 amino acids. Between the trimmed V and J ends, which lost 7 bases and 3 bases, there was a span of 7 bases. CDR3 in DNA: TGTGCCAGCACGAGCGGCTACAATGAGCAGTTCTTC. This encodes CASTSGYNEQFF.

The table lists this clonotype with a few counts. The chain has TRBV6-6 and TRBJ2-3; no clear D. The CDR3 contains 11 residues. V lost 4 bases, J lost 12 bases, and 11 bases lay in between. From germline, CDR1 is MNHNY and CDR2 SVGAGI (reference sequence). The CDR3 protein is CASSLGPRQYF. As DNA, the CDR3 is TGTGCCAGCAGTTTAGGGCCTAGACAGTATTTT.

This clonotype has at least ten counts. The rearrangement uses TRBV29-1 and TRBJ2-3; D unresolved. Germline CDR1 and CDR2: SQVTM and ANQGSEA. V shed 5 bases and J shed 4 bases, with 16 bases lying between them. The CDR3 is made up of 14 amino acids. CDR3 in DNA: TGCAGCGTTAGGCTGCTTAGCTCCCCAGATACGCAGTATTTT. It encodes CSVRLLSSPDTQYF.

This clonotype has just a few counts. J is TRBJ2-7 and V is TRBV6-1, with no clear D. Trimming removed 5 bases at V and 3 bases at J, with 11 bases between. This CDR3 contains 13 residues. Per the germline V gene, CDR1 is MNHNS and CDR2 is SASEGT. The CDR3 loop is CASSSFQDYEQYF. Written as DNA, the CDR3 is TGTGCCAGCAGTAGTTTTCAGGACTACGAGCAGTACTTC.

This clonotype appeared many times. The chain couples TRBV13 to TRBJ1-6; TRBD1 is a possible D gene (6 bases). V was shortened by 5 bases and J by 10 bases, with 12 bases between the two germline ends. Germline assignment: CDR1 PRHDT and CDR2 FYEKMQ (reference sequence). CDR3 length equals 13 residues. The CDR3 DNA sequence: TGTGCCAGCAGCCAGGGGAGACCCTCACCCCTCCACTTT. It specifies CASSQGRPSPLHF. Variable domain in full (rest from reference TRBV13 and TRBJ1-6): AAGVIQSPRHLIKEKRETATLKCYPIPRHDTVYWYQQGPGQDPQFLISFYEKMQSDKGSIPDRFSAQQFSDYHSELNMSSLELGDSALYFCASSQGRPSPLHFGNGTRLTVT.

For the CDR3, the DNA is TGTGCCAGCAGTATGGGACGGAACTATGGCTACACCTTC. Residues: CASSMGRNYGYTF. The gene calls are TRBV27 and TRBJ1-2, with a tentative D call TRBD1 (5 bases). Germline-derived CDR1 and CDR2 are MNHEY and SMNVEV (reference sequence). CDR3 length equals 13 residues. Trimming pared 5 bases from V and 2 bases from J, leaving 9 bases between.

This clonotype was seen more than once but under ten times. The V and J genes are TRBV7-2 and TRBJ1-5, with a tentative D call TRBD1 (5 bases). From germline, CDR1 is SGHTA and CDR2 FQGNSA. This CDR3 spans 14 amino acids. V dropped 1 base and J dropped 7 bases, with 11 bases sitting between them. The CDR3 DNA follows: TGTGCCAGCAGCTTAGTATCGGGGGAACAGCCCCAGCATTTT. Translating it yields CASSLVSGEQPQHF.

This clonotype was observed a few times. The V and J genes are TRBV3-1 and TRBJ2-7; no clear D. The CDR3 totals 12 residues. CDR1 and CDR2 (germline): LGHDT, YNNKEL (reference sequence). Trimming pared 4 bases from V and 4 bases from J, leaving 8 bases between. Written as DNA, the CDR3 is TGTGCCAGCAGCCTAGGACGATACGAGCAGTACTTC. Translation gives CASSLGRYEQYF.

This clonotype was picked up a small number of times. In DNA, the CDR3 is TGCAGCGTGGTTGGAGGTTCGGCATCCTACGAGCAGTACTTC. Translation: CSVVGGSASYEQYF. V is TRBV29-1 and J is TRBJ2-7; TRBD2 might be the D (5 bases). V was clipped by 6 bases and J by 1 base, with 16 bases between them. Germline CDR1 is SQVTM and CDR2 is ANQGSEA. CDR3 length: 14 residues.

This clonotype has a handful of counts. The CDR3 bases are TGTGCCAGCAGCTTAGATTCGTCCCGAACCTACGAGCAGTACTTC. Translating gives CASSLDSSRTYEQYF. This chain joins TRBV11-2 and TRBJ2-7; D remains ambiguous. Germline V gives CDR1 SGHAT, CDR2 FQNNGV. This CDR3 is 15 amino acids long. V gave up 0 bases and J gave up 2 bases, with 11 bases separating them.

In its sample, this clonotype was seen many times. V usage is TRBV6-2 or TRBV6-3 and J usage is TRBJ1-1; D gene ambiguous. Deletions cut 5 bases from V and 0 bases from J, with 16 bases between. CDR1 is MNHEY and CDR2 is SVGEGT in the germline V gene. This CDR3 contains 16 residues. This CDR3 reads CASSLRSGYLNTEAFF. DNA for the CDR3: TGTGCCAGCAGTCTAAGGTCAGGATACCTGAACACTGAAGCTTTCTTT.

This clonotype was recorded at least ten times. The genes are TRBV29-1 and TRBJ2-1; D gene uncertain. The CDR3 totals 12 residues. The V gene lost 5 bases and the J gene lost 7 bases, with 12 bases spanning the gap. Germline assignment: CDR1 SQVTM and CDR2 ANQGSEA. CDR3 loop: CSVRASRNEQFF. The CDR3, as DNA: TGCAGCGTTCGTGCCTCGAGGAATGAGCAGTTCTTC.

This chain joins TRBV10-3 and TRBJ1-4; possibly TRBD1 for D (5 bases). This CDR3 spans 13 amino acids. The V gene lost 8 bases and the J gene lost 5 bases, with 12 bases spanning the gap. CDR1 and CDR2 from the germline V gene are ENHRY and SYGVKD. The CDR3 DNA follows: TGTGCCATCGGGGCGGGCGGGAATGAAAAACTGTTTTTT. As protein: CAIGAGGNEKLFF.

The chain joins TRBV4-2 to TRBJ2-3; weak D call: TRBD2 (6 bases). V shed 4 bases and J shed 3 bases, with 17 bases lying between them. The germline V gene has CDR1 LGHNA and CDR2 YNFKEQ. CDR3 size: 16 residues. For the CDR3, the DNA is TGTGCCAGCAGCCGGTATAGCGGAGATGGAACAGATACGCAGTATTTT. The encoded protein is CASSRYSGDGTDTQYF.

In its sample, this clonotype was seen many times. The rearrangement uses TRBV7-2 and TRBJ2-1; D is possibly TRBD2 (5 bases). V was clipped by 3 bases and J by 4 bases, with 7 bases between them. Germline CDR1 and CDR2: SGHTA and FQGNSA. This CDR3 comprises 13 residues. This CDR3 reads CASSFSDYNEQFF. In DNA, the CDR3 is TGTGCCAGCAGCTTTAGCGATTACAATGAGCAGTTCTTC.

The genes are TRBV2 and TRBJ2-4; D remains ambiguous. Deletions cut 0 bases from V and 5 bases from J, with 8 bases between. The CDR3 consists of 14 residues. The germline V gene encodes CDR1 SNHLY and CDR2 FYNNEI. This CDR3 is CASSEASSQNIQYF. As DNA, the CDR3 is TGTGCCAGCAGTGAAGCGAGCAGCCAAAACATTCAGTACTTC. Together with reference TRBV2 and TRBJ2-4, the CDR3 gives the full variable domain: EPEVTQTPSHQVTQMGQEVILRCVPISNHLYFYWYRQILGQKVEFLVSFYNNEISEKSEIFDDQFSVERPDGSNFTLKIRSTKLEDSAMYFCASSEASSQNIQYFGAGTRLSVL.

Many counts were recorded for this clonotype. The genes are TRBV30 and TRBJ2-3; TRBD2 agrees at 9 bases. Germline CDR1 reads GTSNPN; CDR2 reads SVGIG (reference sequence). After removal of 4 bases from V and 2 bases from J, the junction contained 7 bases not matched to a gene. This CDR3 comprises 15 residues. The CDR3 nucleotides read TGTGCCTGGACCCAGACTAGCGGAGCCACAGATACGCAGTATTTT. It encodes CAWTQTSGATDTQYF.

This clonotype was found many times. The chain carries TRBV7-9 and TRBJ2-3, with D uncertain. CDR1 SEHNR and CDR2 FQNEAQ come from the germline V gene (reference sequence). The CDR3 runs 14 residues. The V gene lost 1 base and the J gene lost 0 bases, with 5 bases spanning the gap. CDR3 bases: TGTGCCAGCAGCTTAGACCTAAGCACAGATACGCAGTATTTT. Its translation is CASSLDLSTDTQYF.

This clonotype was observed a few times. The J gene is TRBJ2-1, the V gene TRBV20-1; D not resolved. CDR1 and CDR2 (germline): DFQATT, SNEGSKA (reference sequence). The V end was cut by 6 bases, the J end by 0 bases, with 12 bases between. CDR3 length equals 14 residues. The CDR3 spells CSASTVSSYNEQFF. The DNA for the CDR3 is TGCAGTGCCAGTACTGTTAGCTCCTACAATGAGCAGTTCTTC.

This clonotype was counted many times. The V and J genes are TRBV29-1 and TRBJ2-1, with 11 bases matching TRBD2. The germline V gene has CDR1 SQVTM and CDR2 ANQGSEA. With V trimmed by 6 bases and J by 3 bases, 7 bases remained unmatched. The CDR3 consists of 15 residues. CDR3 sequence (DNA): TGCAGCGTGATACTAGCGGGAGCGGGCTACAATGAGCAGTTCTTC. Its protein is CSVILAGAGYNEQFF.